Presented here are 25 T cell receptor beta chains from one specimen sequenced in a study of cytomegalovirus exposure and HLA in healthy donors. The PCR used 60 Vbeta and 13 Jbeta primers. The table came from immunoSEQ multiplex PCR; TCRdb's copy has only in-frame clones and leaves some out. The data contain 110,000 or so clones, about 83% of them seen just once; the ten biggest clones take up approximately 6.1%. Specimen: PBMCs. The receptors here all came from a young man in good health and CMV-seronegative.

V gene TRBV18 combines with J gene TRBJ2-2, with D perhaps matching TRBD1 (5 bases). CDR1 is KGHSH, CDR2 LQKENI, per germline. The length of the CDR3 is 16 residues. V was cut by 6 bases and J by 2 bases, with 16 bases left in between. In DNA form, the CDR3 reads TGTGCCAGCTCCCAAGGCATAGGACAAAACACCGGGGAGCTGTTTTTT. It encodes CASSQGIGQNTGELFF.

The rearrangement links TRBV5-4 to TRBJ2-1, with 12 positions matching TRBD2. Losses at the gene ends were 0 bases for V and 7 bases for J; bases not matched to a gene: 5. There are 16 residues in the CDR3. Germline values: CDR1 SGHNT, CDR2 YYREEE (reference sequence). In nucleotides, the CDR3 is TGTGCCAGCAGCTTGGCTAGCGGGAGGGCCATGAATGAGCAGTTCTTC. Amino acids: CASSLASGRAMNEQFF. Supplemented by reference TRBV5-4 and TRBJ2-1, the full variable domain reads ETGVTQSPTHLIKTRGQQVTLRCSSQSGHNTVSWYQQALGQGPQFIFQYYREEENGRGNFPPRFSGLQFPNYSSELNVNALELDDSALYLCASSLASGRAMNEQFFGPGTRLTVL.

The chain couples TRBV11-2 to TRBJ1-2; no clear D. CDR3 size: 13 residues. CDR1 is SGHAT and CDR2 is FQNNGV in the germline V gene. Trimming cost V 1 base and J 2 bases, with 5 bases left between them. CDR3 region: CASSLGQNYGYTF. The CDR3 DNA follows: TGTGCCAGCAGCTTAGGTCAGAACTATGGCTACACCTTC.

This chain links TRBV6-5 with TRBJ2-4; tentative D call: TRBD2 (6 bases). CDR1 is MNHEY and CDR2 is SVGAGI in the germline V gene. Trimming pared 2 bases from V and 2 bases from J, leaving 7 bases between. The CDR3 covers 14 residues. Written as DNA, the CDR3 is TGTGCCAGCAGTTACGCGGGAACCAAAAACATTCAGTACTTC. Translating gives CASSYAGTKNIQYF.

This clone occurred a few times. The chain couples TRBV7-3 to TRBJ1-1; a possible D gene is TRBD1 (5 bases). The germline V and J ends were trimmed by 6 bases and 2 bases, with 16 bases remaining between them. The length of the CDR3 is 15 residues. Germline values: CDR1 SGHTA, CDR2 FQGTGA. The CDR3 loop reads CASRFMVGGNTEAFF. In nucleotides, the CDR3 is TGTGCCAGCAGATTTATGGTGGGGGGAAACACTGAAGCTTTCTTT.

The chain recombines TRBV6-4 with TRBJ2-5, with 8 bases that match TRBD2. Losses at the gene ends were 4 bases for V and 2 bases for J; bases not matched to a gene: 12. There are 17 residues in the CDR3. Germline V gene data show CDR1 as MRHNA and CDR2 as SNTAGT. The CDR3 is CASSGCAREDYQETQYF. CDR3 sequence (DNA): TGTGCCAGCAGTGGGTGCGCGCGGGAGGACTATCAAGAGACCCAGTACTTC.

The rearrangement uses TRBV6-1 and TRBJ1-2; no clear D. Germline V gene data show CDR1 as MNHNS and CDR2 as SASEGT. V gave up 4 bases and J gave up 0 bases, with 9 bases separating them. The CDR3 sequence is 14 residues long. The DNA of the CDR3 is TGTGCCAGCAGTGCCTCGGAGACTAACTATGGCTACACCTTC. Residues: CASSASETNYGYTF.

For the CDR3, the DNA is TGTGCCAGCAGCTTAGAGGCAGGGGTCGGGGGCTACACCTTC. Protein product: CASSLEAGVGGYTF. V and J are TRBV11-2 and TRBJ1-2, with a tentative D call TRBD1 (6 bases). Trimming took 0 bases from V and 8 from J, leaving 13 bases between them. The CDR3 runs 14 residues. CDR1 SGHAT and CDR2 FQNNGV come from the germline V gene.

The rearrangement uses TRBV28 and TRBJ2-1; possibly TRBD1 for D (5 bases). Between the trimmed V and J ends, which lost 6 bases and 7 bases, there was a span of 19 bases. The CDR3 is made up of 15 amino acids. Germline V gene data show CDR1 as MDHEN and CDR2 as SYDVKM. The CDR3 protein is CASSLDQGAQNEQFF. CDR3 coding DNA: TGTGCCAGCAGCCTCGACCAGGGCGCACAAAATGAGCAGTTCTTC.

This chain links TRBV7-9 with TRBJ1-2; no clear D. The CDR3 sequence is 15 residues long. Germline CDR1 reads SEHNR; CDR2 reads FQNEAQ (reference sequence). V was shortened by 2 bases and J by 0 bases, with 10 bases between the two germline ends. Written as DNA, the CDR3 is TGTGCCAGCAGCTTATCGCGGAACGCTAACTATGGCTACACCTTC. Encoded protein: CASSLSRNANYGYTF.

The chain carries TRBV4-3 and TRBJ2-5; 7 bases are a match to TRBD2. The CDR3 has 15 amino acids. V lost 1 base, J lost 2 bases, and 4 bases stayed unmatched. Per germline, CDR1 LGHNA and CDR2 YSLEER. For the CDR3, the DNA is TGCGCCAGCAGCCAAGGAGGAGCGGGGCAAGAGACCCAGTACTTC. This sequence encodes CASSQGGAGQETQYF.

The chain uses TRBV2 and TRBJ1-4; unclear D gene. V dropped 1 base and J dropped 7 bases, with 7 bases sitting between them. CDR3 length equals 13 residues. The germline V gene has CDR1 SNHLY and CDR2 FYNNEI. CDR3 DNA: TGTGCCAGCAGTGAAGAAGCCACTGAAAAACTGTTTTTT. It specifies CASSEEATEKLFF.

V is TRBV28 and J is TRBJ1-5, with TRBD1 matching 7 bases. Germline V gene data show CDR1 as MDHEN and CDR2 as SYDVKM. The CDR3 consists of 17 residues. Trimming at V came to 4 bases and at J to 0 bases, leaving 9 bases not matched to a gene. The CDR3 sequence is CASSSPGQDYSNQPQHF. The DNA of the CDR3 is TGTGCCAGCAGTTCACCAGGACAGGACTATAGCAATCAGCCCCAGCATTTT.

The chain joins TRBV5-5 to TRBJ2-7; possibly TRBD2 for D (6 bases). V dropped 3 bases and J dropped 3 bases, with 13 bases sitting between them. The CDR3 has 14 residues. Per the germline V gene, CDR1 is SGHKS and CDR2 is YYEKEE (reference sequence). CDR3 bases: TGTGCCAGCAGCTCTTCGGGAGTAGGCTACGAGCAGTACTTC. Protein product: CASSSSGVGYEQYF.

The rearrangement links TRBV25-1 to TRBJ2-7; 9 bases align to TRBD1. This CDR3 is 15 amino acids long. CDR1 is MGHDK, CDR2 SYGVNS, per germline. Trimming at V came to 0 bases and at J to 2 bases, leaving 2 bases not matched to a gene. The CDR3 here is CASSEYGTGPYEQYF. The CDR3 DNA sequence: TGTGCCAGCAGTGAATACGGGACAGGGCCCTACGAGCAGTACTTC.

Only one count was recorded for this clone. This rearrangement joins TRBV29-1 to TRBJ2-1; TRBD2 aligns across 9 bases. Trimming removed 6 bases from V and 4 bases from J; junction bases left unmatched: 10. Germline V gene lookup returns CDR1 SQVTM and CDR2 ANQGSEA. The CDR3 covers 15 residues. CDR3 sequence: CSVGLAGAKYNEQFF. The CDR3 region has the DNA TGCAGCGTGGGGTTAGCGGGAGCGAAGTACAATGAGCAGTTCTTC.

The chain employs TRBV4-1 and TRBJ2-7; 12 bases map to TRBD1. Germline lookup yields CDR1 MGHRA and CDR2 YSYEKL. Unmatched junction bases numbered 12, after V lost 4 bases and J lost 5 bases. This CDR3 contains 17 residues. CDR3 bases: TGCGCCAGCAGCCGTACGGGACAGGGGGCAAATCCCCACGAGCAGTACTTC. This sequence encodes CASSRTGQGANPHEQYF.

There are a few counts of this clone. V gene TRBV6-6 combines with J gene TRBJ2-7; TRBD2 aligns across 7 bases. Unmatched junction bases numbered 9, after V lost 6 bases and J lost 4 bases. The CDR3 is 14 residues long. Per germline, CDR1 MNHNY and CDR2 SVGAGI (reference sequence). In nucleotides, the CDR3 is TGTGCCAGCAGCCCCTCACCGGGAGGATACGAGCAGTACTTC. Its translation is CASSPSPGGYEQYF.

In its sample, this clone was seen once. V is TRBV30 and J is TRBJ2-3, with a weak D call TRBD1 (5 bases). The length of the CDR3 is 13 residues. V lost 2 bases, J lost 5 bases, and 11 bases lay in between. CDR1 and CDR2 (germline): GTSNPN, SVGIG (reference sequence). CDR3 residues: CAWSPGIRDTQYF. CDR3 nucleotide sequence: TGTGCCTGGAGTCCAGGGATAAGAGATACGCAGTATTTT.

The V call is TRBV30, the J call TRBJ2-6, with a weak D call TRBD1 (6 bases). From germline, CDR1 is GTSNPN and CDR2 SVGIG (reference sequence). The CDR3 contains 14 residues. V was trimmed by 5 bases and J by 0 bases, leaving 8 bases between them. CDR3: CAWGGLSGANVLTF. The CDR3, as DNA: TGTGCCTGGGGGGGCCTCTCTGGGGCCAACGTCCTGACTTTC.

The chain recombines TRBV5-6 with TRBJ2-5; 9 bases agree with TRBD1. J lost 5 bases, V lost 3 bases, and 8 bases had no gene match. The length of the CDR3 is 15 residues. The V gene's germline CDR1 is SGHDT and CDR2 YYEEEE. CDR3 amino acids: CASSWIDRGGETQYF. In nucleotides, the CDR3 is TGTGCCAGCAGCTGGATAGACAGGGGGGGCGAGACCCAGTACTTC.

The chain employs TRBV7-9 and TRBJ2-3, with D possibly being TRBD2 (6 bases). Trimming removed 1 base at V and 1 base at J, with 9 bases between. Germline values: CDR1 SEHNR, CDR2 FQNEAQ (reference sequence). CDR3 length: 15 amino acids. The CDR3 sequence: CASSLVPGGTDTQYF. The CDR3 DNA reads TGTGCCAGCAGCTTAGTCCCGGGGGGCACAGATACGCAGTATTTT.

This chain uses TRBV7-9 with TRBJ2-5; maybe TRBD2 (5 bases). Looked up from germline, CDR1 is SEHNR and CDR2 is FQNEAQ (reference sequence). V lost 5 bases, J lost 5 bases, and 15 bases lay in between. This CDR3 contains 14 residues. CDR3 loop: CASSPSGSAETQYF. DNA of the CDR3: TGTGCCAGCAGCCCATCAGGTAGCGCGGAGACCCAGTACTTC. Drawing the rest from reference TRBV7-9 and TRBJ2-5, the complete variable domain is DTGVSQNPRHKITKRGQNVTFRCDPISEHNRLYWYRQTLGQGPEFLTYFQNEAQLEKSRLLSDRFSAERPKGSFSTLEIQRTEQGDSAMYLCASSPSGSAETQYFGPGTRLLVL.

The gene calls are TRBV19 and TRBJ1-1, with D perhaps TRBD1 (5 bases). The CDR3 runs 16 residues. With 4 bases removed from V and 4 bases from J, the gap between germline ends came to 19 bases. The germline V gene has CDR1 LNHDA and CDR2 SQIVND (reference sequence). This CDR3 is CASSTLKQVPSTEAFF. CDR3 nucleotide sequence: TGTGCCAGTAGTACGCTTAAACAGGTCCCCAGCACTGAAGCTTTCTTT.

The V call is TRBV7-9, the J call TRBJ2-5; tentatively, D is TRBD2 (6 bases). The germline gives CDR1 SEHNR, CDR2 FQNEAQ (reference sequence). This CDR3 is built from 15 residues. Trimming stripped 2 bases from V and 0 bases from J, with 10 bases between. DNA for the CDR3: TGTGCCAGCAGCTTATTTGGGGGGTACCAAGAGACCCAGTACTTC. This gives the protein CASSLFGGYQETQYF.